This T cell receptor beta chain was identified during a study of siplizumab effects on memory and regulatory T cells. The CDR3 is made up of 15 amino acids. Sequencing used immunoSEQ multiplex PCR; TCRdb keeps in-frame clones, though not all of them. The repertoire holds just over 60,000 clones, with around 80% as singletons. The clonotype comes from a human donor in good health. The sample consisted of memory CD4+ T cells sorted from blood. The chain uses TRBV21-1 and TRBJ2-3. TRBV21-1 is a known pseudogene. CDR3 coding DNA: TGTGCCAGCAGCAGAAGGGTAGTGAGCGCAGATACGCAGTATTTT. This sequence encodes CASSRRVVSADTQYF.